The entry below gives a single TCR beta chain sequence along with its context. TCRdb fed the 5' RACE reads into MiXCR, producing one record per CDR3 protein. In the table there are approximately 260,000 distinct CDR3 sequences, 15% to 20% of which are singletons. The data derive from a study of T-cell memory formation after mild COVID-19. Trimming removed 0 bases from V and 3 bases from J, with 9 bases in between. Per the germline V gene, CDR1 is LNHNV and CDR2 is YYDKDF (reference sequence). The CDR3 has 14 amino acids. The sequencing sample was made of PBMCs or a T cell subset sorted from them (not recorded which). This receptor was taken from a man aged 18 to 29 who had mild COVID-19 (a few samples of this study predate the infection). Cell type and time point are not known. The rearrangement joins TRBV15 to TRBJ2-7, with D perhaps matching TRBD1 (6 bases). DNA of the CDR3: TGTGCCACCAGCAGAGAGACGGACAGCTACGAGCAGTACGTC. Translated: CATSRETDSYEQYV.